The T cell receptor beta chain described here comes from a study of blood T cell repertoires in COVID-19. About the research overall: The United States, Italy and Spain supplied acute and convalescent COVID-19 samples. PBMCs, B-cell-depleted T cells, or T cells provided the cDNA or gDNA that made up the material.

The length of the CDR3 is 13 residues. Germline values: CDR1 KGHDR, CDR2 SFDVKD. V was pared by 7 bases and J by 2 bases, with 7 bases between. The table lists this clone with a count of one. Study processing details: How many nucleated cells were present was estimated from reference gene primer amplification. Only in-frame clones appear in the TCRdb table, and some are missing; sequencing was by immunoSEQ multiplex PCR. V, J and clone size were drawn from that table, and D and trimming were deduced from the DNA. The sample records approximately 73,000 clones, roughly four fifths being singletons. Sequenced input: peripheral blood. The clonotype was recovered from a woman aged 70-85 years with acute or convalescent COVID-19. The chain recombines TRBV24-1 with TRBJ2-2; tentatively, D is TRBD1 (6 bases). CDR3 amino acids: CATRGANTGELFF. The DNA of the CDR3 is TGTGCCACCAGGGGGGCTAACACCGGGGAGCTGTTTTTT.